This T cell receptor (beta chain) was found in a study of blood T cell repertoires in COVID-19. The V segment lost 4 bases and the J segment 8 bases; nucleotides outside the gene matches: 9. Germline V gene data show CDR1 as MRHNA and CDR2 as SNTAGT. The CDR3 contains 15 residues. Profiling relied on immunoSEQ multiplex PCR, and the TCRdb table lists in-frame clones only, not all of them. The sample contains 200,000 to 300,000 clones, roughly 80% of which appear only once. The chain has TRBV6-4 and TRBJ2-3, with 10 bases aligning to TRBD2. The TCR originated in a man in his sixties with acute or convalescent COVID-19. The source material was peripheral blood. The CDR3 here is CASSGTSGNQGTQYF. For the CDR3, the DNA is TGTGCCAGCAGTGGTACTAGCGGGAACCAGGGTACGCAGTATTTT.